This TCR beta chain appears in the sequencing data of a study of long-term antiretroviral therapy in people with HIV. V lost 4 bases to trimming and J lost 7 bases; unmatched junction nucleotides: 9. The CDR3 covers 16 residues. The V gene's germline CDR1 is LNHDA and CDR2 SQIVND (reference sequence). The run of the v3.0 immunoSEQ assay was at survey level. Clones were read by immunoSEQ multiplex PCR, and TCRdb kept only the in-frame ones, dropping some. The sample comprises 7,000 to 9,500 clones, approximately 80% of which are singletons, and 16% rests with the top ten. This clone was seen only once.

The origin of this receptor is a man aged 40-50 years with HIV. This chain links TRBV19 with TRBJ1-6, with 8 nucleotides matching TRBD1. This specimen consisted of unsorted PBMCs, obtained 0.1 years after starting antiretroviral therapy. The CDR3 bases are TGTGCCAGTAGTACACTTCAACAGGGGGGGAATTCACCCCTCCACTTT. Protein: CASSTLQQGGNSPLHF.